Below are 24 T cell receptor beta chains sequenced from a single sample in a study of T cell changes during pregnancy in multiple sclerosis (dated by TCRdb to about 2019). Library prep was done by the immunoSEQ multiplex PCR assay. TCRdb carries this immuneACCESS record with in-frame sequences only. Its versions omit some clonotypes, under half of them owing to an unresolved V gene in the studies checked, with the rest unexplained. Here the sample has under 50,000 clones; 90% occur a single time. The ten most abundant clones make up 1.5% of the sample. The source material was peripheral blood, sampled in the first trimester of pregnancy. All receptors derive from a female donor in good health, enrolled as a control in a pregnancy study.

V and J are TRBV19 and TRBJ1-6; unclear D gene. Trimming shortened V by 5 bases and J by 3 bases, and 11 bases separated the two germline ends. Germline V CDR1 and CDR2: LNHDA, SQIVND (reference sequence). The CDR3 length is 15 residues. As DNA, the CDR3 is TGTGCCAGTAGTCCGTTATCGGGCTATAATTCACCCCTCCACTTT. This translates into CASSPLSGYNSPLHF.

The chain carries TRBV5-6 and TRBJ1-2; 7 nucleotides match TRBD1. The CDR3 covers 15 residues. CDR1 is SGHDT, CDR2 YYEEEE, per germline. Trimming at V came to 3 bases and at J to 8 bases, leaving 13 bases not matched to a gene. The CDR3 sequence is CASSSSPGQLWGYTF. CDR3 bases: TGTGCCAGCAGCTCGTCCCCGGGACAGCTATGGGGCTACACCTTC.

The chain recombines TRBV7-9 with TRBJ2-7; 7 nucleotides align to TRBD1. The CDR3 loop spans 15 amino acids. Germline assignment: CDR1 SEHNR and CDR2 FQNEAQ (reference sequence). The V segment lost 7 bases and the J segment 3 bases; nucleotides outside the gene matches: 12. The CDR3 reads CASTLDREAGYEQYF. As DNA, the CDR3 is TGTGCCAGCACCCTAGACAGGGAAGCAGGCTACGAGCAGTACTTC.

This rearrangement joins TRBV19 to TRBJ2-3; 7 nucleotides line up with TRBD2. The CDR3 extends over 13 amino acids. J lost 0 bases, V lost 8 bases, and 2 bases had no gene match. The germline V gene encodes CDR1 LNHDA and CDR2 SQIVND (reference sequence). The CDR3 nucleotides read TGTGCCAGTGGGGAGGGTAGCACAGATACGCAGTATTTT. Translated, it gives CASGEGSTDTQYF.

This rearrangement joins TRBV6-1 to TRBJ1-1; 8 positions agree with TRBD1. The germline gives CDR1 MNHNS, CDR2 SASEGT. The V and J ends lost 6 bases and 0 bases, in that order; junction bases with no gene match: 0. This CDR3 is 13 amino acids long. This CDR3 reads CASRTGVNTEAFF. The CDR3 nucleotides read TGTGCCAGCAGGACAGGGGTGAACACTGAAGCTTTCTTT.

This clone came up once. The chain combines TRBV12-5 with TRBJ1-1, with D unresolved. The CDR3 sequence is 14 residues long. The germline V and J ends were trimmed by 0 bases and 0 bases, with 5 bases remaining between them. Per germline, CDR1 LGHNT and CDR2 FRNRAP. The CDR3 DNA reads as TGTGCTAGTGGTTTGGTACAGTTGAACACTGAAGCTTTCTTT. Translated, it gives CASGLVQLNTEAFF.

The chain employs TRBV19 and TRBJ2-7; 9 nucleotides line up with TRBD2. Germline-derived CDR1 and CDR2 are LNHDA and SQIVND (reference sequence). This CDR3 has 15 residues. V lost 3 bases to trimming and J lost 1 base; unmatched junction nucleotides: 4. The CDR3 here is CASSILLAGSYEQYF. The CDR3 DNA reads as TGTGCCAGTAGTATTCTCCTAGCGGGATCCTACGAGCAGTACTTC.

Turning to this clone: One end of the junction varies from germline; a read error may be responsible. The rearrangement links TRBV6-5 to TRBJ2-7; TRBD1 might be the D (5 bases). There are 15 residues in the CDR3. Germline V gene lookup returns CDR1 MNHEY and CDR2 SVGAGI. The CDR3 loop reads CASNYQTGSSYEQYF. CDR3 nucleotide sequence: TGTGCCAGCAATTACCAAACAGGCAGCTCCTACGAGCAGTACTTC.

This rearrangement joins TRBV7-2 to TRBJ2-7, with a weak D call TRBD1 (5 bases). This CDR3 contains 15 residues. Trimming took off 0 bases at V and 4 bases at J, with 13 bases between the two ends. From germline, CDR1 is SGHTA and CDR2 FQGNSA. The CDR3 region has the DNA TGTGCCAGCAGCTTAGCGGTGCAGGGAACGTACGAGCAGTACTTC. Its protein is CASSLAVQGTYEQYF.

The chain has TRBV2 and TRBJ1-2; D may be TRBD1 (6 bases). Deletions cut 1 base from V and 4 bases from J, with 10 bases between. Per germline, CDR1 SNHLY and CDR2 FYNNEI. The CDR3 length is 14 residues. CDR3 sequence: CASSEDSTGYGYTF. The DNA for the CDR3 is TGTGCCAGCAGTGAAGATTCGACAGGCTATGGCTACACCTTC.

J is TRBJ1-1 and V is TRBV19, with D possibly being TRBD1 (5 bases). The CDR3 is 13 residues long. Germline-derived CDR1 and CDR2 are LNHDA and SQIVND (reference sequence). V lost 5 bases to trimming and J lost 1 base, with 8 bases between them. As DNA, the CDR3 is TGTGCCAGTAGTTCAACAGGGAACACTGAAGCTTTCTTT. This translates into CASSSTGNTEAFF.

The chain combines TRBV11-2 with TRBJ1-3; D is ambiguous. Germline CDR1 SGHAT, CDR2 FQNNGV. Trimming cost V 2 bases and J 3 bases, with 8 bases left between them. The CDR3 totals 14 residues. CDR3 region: CASSLQLLGNTIYF. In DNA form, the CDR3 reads TGTGCCAGCAGCTTACAACTCCTTGGAAACACCATATATTTT.

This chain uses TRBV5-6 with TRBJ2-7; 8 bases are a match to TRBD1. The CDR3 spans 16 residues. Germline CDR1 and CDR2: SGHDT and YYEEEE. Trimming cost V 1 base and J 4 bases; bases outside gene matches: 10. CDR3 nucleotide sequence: TGTGCCAGCAGCTTGTTCCTGGGACAGGTCGGATACGAGCAGTACTTC. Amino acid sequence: CASSLFLGQVGYEQYF.

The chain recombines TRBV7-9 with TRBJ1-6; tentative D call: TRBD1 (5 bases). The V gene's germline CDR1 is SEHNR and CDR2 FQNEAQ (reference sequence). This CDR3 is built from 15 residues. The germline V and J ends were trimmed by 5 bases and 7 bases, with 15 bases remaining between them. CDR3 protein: CASSIKTEQNSPLHF. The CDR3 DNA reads TGTGCCAGCAGCATCAAGACAGAACAAAATTCACCCCTCCACTTT.

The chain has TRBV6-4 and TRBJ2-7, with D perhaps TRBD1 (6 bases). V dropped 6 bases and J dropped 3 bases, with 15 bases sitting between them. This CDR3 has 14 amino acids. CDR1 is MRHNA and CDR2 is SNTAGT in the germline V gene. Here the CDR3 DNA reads TGTGCCAGCAGGGACAGTTCCCAGGACTACGAGCAGTACTTC. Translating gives CASRDSSQDYEQYF.

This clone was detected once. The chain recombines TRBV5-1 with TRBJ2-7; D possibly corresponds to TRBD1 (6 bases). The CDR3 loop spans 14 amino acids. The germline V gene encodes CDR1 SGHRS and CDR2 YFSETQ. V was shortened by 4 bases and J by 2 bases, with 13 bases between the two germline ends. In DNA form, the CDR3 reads TGCGCCAGCAGCGCACAGGGTAGCCCCTACGAGCAGTACTTC. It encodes CASSAQGSPYEQYF.

The CDR3 here is CSVEDQERGRSFF. CDR3 nucleotide sequence: TGCAGCGTTGAAGATCAGGAAAGGGGGCGATCTTTCTTT. V is TRBV29-1 and J is TRBJ1-1, with TRBD1 matching over 7 bases. There are 13 residues in the CDR3. The germline V gene encodes CDR1 SQVTM and CDR2 ANQGSEA. The J segment lost 12 bases and the V segment lost 0 bases, leaving 10 bases of the junction unmatched.

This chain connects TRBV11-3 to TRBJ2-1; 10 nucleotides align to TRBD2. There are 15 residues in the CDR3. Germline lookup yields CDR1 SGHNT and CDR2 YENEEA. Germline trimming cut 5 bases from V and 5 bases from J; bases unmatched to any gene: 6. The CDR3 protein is CASSRRTSGNNEQFF. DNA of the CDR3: TGTGCCAGCAGCCGTAGGACTAGCGGCAACAATGAGCAGTTCTTC.

The CDR3 DNA sequence: TGTGCCAGCAGCTTAGTGGTAGGGGGCATTGATATCCCCTACGAGCAGTACTTC. Amino acid sequence: CASSLVVGGIDIPYEQYF. This sequence joins TRBV7-2 and TRBJ2-7; 7 nucleotides agree with TRBD1. The CDR3 totals 18 residues. CDR1 is SGHTA, CDR2 FQGNSA, per germline. The junction had 14 bases not matched to a gene; V was cut back by 1 base and J by 2 bases.

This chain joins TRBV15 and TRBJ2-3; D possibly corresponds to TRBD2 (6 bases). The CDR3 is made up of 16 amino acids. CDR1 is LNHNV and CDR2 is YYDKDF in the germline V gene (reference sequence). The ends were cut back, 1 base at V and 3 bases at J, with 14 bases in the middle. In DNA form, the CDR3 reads TGTGCCACCAGCAGAGTATCGGGAGAACTAACAGATACGCAGTATTTT. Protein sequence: CATSRVSGELTDTQYF.

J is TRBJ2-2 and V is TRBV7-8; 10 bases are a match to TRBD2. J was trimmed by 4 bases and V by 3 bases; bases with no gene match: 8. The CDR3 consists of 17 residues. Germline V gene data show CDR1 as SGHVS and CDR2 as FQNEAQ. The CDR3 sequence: CASSFRGQRGGTGELFF. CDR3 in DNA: TGTGCCAGCAGCTTCAGGGGCCAGCGGGGGGGCACCGGGGAGCTGTTTTTT.

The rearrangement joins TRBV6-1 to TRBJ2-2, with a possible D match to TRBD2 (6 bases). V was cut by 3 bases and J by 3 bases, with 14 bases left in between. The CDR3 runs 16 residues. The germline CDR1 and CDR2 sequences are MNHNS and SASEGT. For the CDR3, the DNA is TGTGCCAGCAGTGATAATATCCGGGAGTACACCGGGGAGCTGTTTTTT. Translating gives CASSDNIREYTGELFF.

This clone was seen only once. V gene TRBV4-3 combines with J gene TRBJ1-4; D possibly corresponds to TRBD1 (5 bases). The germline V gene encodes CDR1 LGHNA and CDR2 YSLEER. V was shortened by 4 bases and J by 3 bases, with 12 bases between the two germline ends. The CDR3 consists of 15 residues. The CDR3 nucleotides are TGCGCCAGCAGCCGCACTGGGGGGGCTAATGAAAAACTGTTTTTT. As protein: CASSRTGGANEKLFF.

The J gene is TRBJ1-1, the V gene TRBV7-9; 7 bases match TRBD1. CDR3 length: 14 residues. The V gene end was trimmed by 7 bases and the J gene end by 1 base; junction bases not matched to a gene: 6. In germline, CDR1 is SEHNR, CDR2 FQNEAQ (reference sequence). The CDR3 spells CASIPGQKNTEAFF. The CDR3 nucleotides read TGTGCCAGCATCCCGGGACAGAAGAACACTGAAGCTTTCTTT. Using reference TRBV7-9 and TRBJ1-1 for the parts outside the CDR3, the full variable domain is DTGVSQNPRHKITKRGQNVTFRCDPISEHNRLYWYRQTLGQGPEFLTYFQNEAQLEKSRLLSDRFSAERPKGSFSTLEIQRTEQGDSAMYLCASIPGQKNTEAFFGQGTRLTVV.